What follows is one T cell receptor (beta chain) and its context. Its antigen remains undetermined. Since a much larger clone is just one base distant, this may be a read error. A distance of 6 bases separates the germline ends of V and J, which lose 1 base and 1 base respectively. From the cysteine up to the phenylalanine, the CDR3 has a length of 14 residues. Kept here is only the CDR3 DNA, which spans 42 bases and is read in frame from base 1. The CDR1 and CDR2 encoded by the germline V gene are SGDLS and YYNGEE. The data were produced on an Illumina MiSeq. Turning to the authors' computational methods: The Shannon-Wiener index, computed in VDJtools, was used to measure repertoire diversity. TCRbeta clonotypes with a clonotype frequency of at least 3 were defined as expanded. TCRdb ran its own pipeline on the public reads, namely fastp trimming at Q25 and MiXCR clone calling, and kept in-frame beta chains. Rows with one shared CDR3 protein collapse into an entry with the most common genes and DNA. The V and J calls were determined by TCRdb, not by the authors. The sample includes 550 to 650 distinct CDR3 sequences, with about a sixth observed a single time. The ten largest clonotypes hold 7.5% to 10% of the sample.

These data originate in a study of precursors of human CD4 cytotoxic T cells (dated by TCRdb to the late 2010s). For the study in its entirety: In total, CD4+ memory subsets from 11 to 15 donors went into the bulk TCR-seq analysis. Sequences for both the TCRalpha and TCRbeta chains came out of the TCR-seq analysis of about 14 donors (table S7). Paper-wide results and their limitations: A larger fraction of IL-7Rhigh TEMRA clonotypes than of TEM or TCM clonotypes was made up of expanded effector clonotypes. Only about 95% of the 14 donors were included in some of the bulk TCR-seq comparisons, which suggests that not every subset was available for every donor. More restricted TCR repertoires, with lower diversity and more expanded clonotypes, were shown by IL-7Rhigh and IL-7R- TEMRA subsets than by TCM and TEM subsets. The limitation that the direction of differentiation between precursor and effector cells cannot be definitively established by a human observational design was noted by the authors.

To test for a precursor-effector relationship among CD4 cytotoxic T cells, four sorted CD4+ memory subsets (TCM, TEM, IL-7Rhigh TEMRA, IL-7R- TEMRA) underwent bulk UMI-based TCR sequencing. Cells were obtained from peripheral blood mononuclear cells that had been isolated from human blood. Sequencing was performed on memory CD4+ T cells from blood (PBMCs). The chain uses TRBV9 and TRBJ2-4; there is no confident call for the D gene. The sequence derives from a human donor in good health. The DNA reads TGTGCCAGCAGCGTATGTTCGGCCAAAAACATTCAGTACTTC. It is translated as CASSVCSAKNIQYF.